This entry is about one T cell receptor (beta chain). The sample comes from a study of blood T cell repertoires in COVID-19. The germline gives CDR1 LGHDT, CDR2 YNNKEL (reference sequence). Trimming took 4 bases from V and 6 from J, leaving 16 bases between them. CDR3 size: 16 residues. TCRdb's copy holds only in-frame clones and misses some; the assay was immunoSEQ multiplex PCR. The profile shows 120,000 or so clones, about 89% of them singletons. The rearrangement joins TRBV3-1 (or the pseudogene TRBV3-2) to TRBJ2-6; D might be TRBD2 (5 bases). The sample comprised peripheral blood. This TCR was sampled from a woman in her 70s with acute or convalescent COVID-19. The CDR3 sequence: CASSPPWSLAANVLTF. CDR3 nucleotides: TGTGCCAGCAGCCCCCCCTGGAGCCTAGCGGCCAACGTCCTGACTTTC.